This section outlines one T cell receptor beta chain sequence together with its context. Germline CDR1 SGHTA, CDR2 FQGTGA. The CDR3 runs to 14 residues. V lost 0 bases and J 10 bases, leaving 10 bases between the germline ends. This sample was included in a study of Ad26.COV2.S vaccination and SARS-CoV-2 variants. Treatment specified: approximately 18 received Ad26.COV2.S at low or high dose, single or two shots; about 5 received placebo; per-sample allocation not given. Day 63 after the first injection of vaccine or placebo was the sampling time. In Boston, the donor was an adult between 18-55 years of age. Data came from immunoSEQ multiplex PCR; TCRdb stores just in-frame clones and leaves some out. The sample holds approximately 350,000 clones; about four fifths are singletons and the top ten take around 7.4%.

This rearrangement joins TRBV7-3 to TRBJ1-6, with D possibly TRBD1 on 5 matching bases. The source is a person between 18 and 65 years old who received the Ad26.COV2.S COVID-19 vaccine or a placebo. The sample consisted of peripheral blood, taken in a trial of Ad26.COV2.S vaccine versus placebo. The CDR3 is CASSLTREGSPLHF. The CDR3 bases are TGTGCCAGCAGCTTAACCAGGGAAGGATCACCCCTCCACTTT. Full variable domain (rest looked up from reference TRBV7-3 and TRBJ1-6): GAGVSQTPSNKVTEKGKYVELRCDPISGHTALYWYRQSLGQGPEFLIYFQGTGAADDSGLPNDRFFAVRPEGSVSTLKIQRTERGDSAVYLCASSLTREGSPLHFGNGTRLTVT.